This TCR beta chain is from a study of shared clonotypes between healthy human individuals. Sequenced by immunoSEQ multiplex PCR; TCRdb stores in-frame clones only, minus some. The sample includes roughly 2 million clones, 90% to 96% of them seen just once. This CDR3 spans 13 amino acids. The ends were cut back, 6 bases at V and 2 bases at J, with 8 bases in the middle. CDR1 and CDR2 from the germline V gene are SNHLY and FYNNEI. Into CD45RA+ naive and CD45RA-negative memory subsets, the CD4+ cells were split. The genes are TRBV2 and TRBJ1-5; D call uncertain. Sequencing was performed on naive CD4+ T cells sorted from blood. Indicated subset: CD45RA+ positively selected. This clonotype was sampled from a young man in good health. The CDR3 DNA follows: TGTGCCAGCAGATTAAGCGGCAATCAGCCCCAGCATTTT. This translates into CASRLSGNQPQHF. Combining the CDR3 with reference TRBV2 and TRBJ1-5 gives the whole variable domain EPEVTQTPSHQVTQMGQEVILRCVPISNHLYFYWYRQILGQKVEFLVSFYNNEISEKSEIFDDQFSVERPDGSNFTLKIRSTKLEDSAMYFCASRLSGNQPQHFGDGTRLSIL.